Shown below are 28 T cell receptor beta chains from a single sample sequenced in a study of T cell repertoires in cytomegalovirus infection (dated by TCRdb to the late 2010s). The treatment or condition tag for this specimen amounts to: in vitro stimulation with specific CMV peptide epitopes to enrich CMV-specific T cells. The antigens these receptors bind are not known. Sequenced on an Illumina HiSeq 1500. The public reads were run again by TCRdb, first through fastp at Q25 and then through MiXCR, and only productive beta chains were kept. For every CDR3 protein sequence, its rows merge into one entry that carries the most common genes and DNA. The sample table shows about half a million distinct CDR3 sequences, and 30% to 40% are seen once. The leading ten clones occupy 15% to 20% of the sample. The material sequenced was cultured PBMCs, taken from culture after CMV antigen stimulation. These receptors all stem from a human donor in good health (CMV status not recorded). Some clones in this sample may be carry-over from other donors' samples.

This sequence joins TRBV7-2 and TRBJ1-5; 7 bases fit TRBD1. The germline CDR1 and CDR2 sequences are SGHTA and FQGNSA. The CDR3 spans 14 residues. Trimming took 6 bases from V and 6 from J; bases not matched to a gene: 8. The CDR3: CASRTTGSGQPQHF. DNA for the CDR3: TGTGCCAGCAGGACGACAGGGTCTGGTCAGCCCCAGCATTTT.

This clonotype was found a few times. The CDR3 DNA is TGTGCCATCAGTCGACAGGGCAACACCGGGGAGCTGTTTTTT. Residues: CAISRQGNTGELFF. The chain carries TRBV10-3 and TRBJ2-2; TRBD1 agrees at 7 bases. This CDR3 has 14 amino acids. CDR1 ENHRY and CDR2 SYGVKD come from the germline V gene. Trimming at V came to 5 bases and at J to 2 bases, leaving 2 bases not matched to a gene.

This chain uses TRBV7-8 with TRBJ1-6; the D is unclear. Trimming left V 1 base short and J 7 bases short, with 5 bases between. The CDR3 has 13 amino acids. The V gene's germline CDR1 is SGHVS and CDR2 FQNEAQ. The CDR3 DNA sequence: TGTGCCAGCAGCTTAGTAGCGAATTCACCCCTCCACTTT. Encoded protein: CASSLVANSPLHF. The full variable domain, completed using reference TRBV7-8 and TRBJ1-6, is GAGVSQSPRYKVAKRGQDVALRCDPISGHVSLFWYQQALGQGPEFLTYFQNEAQLDKSGLPSDRFFAERPEGSVSTLKIQRTQQEDSAVYLCASSLVANSPLHFGNGTRLTVT.

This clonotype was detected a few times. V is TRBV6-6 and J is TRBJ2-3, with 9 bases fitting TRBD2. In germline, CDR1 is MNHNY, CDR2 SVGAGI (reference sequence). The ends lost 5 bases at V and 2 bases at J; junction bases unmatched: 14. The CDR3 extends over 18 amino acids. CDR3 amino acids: CASSPTVAGVVDTDTQYF. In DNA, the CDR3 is TGTGCCAGCAGTCCTACCGTAGCGGGAGTTGTCGACACAGATACGCAGTATTTT.

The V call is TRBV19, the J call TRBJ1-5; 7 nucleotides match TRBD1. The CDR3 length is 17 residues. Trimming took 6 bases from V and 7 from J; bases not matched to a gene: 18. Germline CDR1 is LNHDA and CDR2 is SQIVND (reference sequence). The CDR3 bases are TGTGCCAGTAGCCAAGAGACAGGGCGAGAAGATCGGCAGCCCCAGCATTTT. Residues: CASSQETGREDRQPQHF.

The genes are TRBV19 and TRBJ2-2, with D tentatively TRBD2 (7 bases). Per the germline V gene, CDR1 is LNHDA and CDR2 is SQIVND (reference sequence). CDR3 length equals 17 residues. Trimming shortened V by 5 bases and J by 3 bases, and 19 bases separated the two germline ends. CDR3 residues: CASSARVGGRDTGELFF. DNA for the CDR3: TGTGCCAGTAGTGCCCGGGTGGGGGGGCGAGACACCGGGGAGCTGTTTTTT.

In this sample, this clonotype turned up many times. The CDR3 spells CASTPGAYSYEQYV. DNA of the CDR3: TGTGCCAGCACCCCCGGGGCCTATTCCTACGAGCAGTACGTC. The chain uses TRBV7-8 and TRBJ2-7; D may match TRBD1 or TRBD2 (5 bases each). This CDR3 is built from 14 residues. The germline V gene encodes CDR1 SGHVS and CDR2 FQNEAQ. Trimming removed 7 bases from V and 1 base from J, with 14 bases in between.

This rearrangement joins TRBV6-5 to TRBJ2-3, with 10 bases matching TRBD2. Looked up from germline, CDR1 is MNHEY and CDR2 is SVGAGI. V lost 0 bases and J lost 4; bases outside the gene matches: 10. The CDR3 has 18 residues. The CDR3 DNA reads TGTGCCAGCAGTTACTCGAGCCTAGCGGGAGTAGGAGCAGATACGCAGTATTTT. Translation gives CASSYSSLAGVGADTQYF.

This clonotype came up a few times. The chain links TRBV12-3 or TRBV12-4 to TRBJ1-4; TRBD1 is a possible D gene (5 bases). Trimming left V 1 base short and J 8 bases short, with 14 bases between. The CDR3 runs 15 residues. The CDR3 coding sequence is TGTGCCAGCAGTTTAGTCTCCGGGGGGAACGAAAAACTGTTTTTT. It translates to CASSLVSGGNEKLFF.

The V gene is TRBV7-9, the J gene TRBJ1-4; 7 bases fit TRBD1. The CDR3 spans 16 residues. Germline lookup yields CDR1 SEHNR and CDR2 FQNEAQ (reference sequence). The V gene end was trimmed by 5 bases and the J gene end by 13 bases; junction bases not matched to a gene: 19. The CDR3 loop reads CASSHVDRERLEGLFF. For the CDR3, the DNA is TGTGCCAGCAGCCACGTCGACAGGGAGAGATTGGAGGGACTGTTTTTT.

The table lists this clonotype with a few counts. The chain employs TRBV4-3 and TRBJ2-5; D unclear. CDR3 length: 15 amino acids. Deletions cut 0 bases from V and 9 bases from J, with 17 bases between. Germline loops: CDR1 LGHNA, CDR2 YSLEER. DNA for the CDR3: TGCGCCAGCAGCCAAGATGAAGCCTCGTCGGCGCCCCAGTACTTC. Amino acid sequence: CASSQDEASSAPQYF.

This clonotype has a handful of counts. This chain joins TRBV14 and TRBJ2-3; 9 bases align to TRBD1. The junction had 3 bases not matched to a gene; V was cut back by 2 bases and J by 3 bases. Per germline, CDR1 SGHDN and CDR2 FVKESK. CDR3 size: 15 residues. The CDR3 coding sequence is TGTGCCAGCAGCCAAAGACAGGGGGGGACAGATACGCAGTATTTT. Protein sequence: CASSQRQGGTDTQYF.

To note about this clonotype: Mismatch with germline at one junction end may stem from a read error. The CDR3 loop reads CASRKTSGNTDF. The DNA of the CDR3 is TGTGCCAGCAGAAAGACTAGCGGGAACACCGACTTC. The chain recombines TRBV11-3 with TRBJ2-1, with TRBD2 matching 11 bases. The germline gives CDR1 SGHNT, CDR2 YENEEA. The length of the CDR3 is 12 residues.

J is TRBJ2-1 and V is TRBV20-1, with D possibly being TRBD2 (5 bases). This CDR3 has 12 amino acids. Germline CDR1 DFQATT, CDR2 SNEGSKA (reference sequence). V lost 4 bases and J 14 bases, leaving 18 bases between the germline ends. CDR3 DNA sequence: TGCAGTGCTACCCAAATAATCGGGAAGGAGTTCTTC. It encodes CSATQIIGKEFF.

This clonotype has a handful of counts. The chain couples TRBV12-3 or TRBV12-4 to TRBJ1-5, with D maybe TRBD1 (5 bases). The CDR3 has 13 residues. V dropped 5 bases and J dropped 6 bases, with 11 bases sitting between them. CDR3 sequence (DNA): TGTGCCAGCAGTCCAGGGAGGGCTCAGCCCCAGCATTTT. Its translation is CASSPGRAQPQHF.

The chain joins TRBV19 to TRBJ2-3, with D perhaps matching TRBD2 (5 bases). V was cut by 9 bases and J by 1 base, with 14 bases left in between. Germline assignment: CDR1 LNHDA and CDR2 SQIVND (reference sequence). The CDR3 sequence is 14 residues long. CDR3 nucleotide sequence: TGTGCCAGCTCACCAAATAGCGGCACAGATACGCAGTATTTT. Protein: CASSPNSGTDTQYF.

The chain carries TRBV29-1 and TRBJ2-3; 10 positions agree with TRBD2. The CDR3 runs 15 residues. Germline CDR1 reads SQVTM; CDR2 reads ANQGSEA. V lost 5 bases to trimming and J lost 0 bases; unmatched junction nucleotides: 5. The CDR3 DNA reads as TGCAGCGTTTTAACTAGCGGGACTAGCACAGATACGCAGTATTTT. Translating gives CSVLTSGTSTDTQYF.

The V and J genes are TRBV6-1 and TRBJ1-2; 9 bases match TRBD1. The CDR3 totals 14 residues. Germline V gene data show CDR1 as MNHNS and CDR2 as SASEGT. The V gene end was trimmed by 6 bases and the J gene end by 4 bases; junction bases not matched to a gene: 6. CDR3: CASRSGQGGYGYTF. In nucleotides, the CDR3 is TGTGCCAGCAGGTCGGGACAGGGTGGCTATGGCTACACCTTC.

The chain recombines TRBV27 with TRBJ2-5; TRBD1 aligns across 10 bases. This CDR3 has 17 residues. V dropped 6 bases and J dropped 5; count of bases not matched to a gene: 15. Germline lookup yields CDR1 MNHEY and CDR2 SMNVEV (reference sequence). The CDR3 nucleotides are TGTGCCAGCAGACCAAGGCCCAGGGACAGGGGAAGGGAGACCCAGTACTTC. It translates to CASRPRPRDRGRETQYF.

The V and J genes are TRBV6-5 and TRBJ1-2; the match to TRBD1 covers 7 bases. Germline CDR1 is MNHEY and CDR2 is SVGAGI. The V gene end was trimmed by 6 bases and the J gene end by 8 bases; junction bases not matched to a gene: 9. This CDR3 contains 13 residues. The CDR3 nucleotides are TGTGCCAGCAGGCCACAGGGGCTCGGCGGCTACACCTTC. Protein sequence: CASRPQGLGGYTF.

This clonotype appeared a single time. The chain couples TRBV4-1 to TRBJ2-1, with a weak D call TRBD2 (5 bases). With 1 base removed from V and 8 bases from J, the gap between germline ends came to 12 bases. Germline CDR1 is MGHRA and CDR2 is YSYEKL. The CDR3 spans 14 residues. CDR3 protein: CASSQGTANDEQFF. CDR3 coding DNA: TGCGCCAGCAGCCAAGGGACTGCGAATGATGAGCAGTTCTTC.

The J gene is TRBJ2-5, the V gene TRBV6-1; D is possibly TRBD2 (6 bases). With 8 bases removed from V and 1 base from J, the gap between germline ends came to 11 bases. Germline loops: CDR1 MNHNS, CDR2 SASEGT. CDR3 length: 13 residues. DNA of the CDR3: TGTGCCAGCCTGTGGGACTTCCAAGAGACCCAGTACTTC. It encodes CASLWDFQETQYF.

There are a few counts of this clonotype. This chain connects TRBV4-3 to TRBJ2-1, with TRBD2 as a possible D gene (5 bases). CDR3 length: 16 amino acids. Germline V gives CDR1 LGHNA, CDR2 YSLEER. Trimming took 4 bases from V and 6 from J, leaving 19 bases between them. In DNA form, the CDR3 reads TGCGCCAGCAGCCCCAGCTCGGGGAGCTTTCCCAATGAGCAGTTCTTC. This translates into CASSPSSGSFPNEQFF.

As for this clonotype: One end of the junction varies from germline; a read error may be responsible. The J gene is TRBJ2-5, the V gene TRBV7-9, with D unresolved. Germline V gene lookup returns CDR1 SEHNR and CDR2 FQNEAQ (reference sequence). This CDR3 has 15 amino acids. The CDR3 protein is CASSFGLVDQKTQYF. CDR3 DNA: TGTGCCAGCAGCTTCGGGCTCGTTGACCAAAAGACCCAGTACTTC.

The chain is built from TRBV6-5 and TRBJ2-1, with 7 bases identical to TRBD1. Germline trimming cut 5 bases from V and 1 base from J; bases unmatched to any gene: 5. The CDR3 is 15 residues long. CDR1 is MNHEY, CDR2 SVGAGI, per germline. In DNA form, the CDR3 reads TGTGCCAGCAGTACAGGGGATGGATCCTACAATGAGCAGTTCTTC. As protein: CASSTGDGSYNEQFF.

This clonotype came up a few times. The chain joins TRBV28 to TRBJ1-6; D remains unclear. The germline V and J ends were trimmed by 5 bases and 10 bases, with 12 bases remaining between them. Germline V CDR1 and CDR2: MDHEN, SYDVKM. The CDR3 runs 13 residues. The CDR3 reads CASSPPIRSPLHF. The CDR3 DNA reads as TGTGCCAGCAGTCCTCCAATTCGGTCACCCCTCCACTTT.

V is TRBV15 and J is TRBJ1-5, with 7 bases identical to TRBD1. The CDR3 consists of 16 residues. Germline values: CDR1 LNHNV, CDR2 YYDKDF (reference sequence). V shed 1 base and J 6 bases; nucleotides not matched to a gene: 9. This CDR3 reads CATSRASTGVRQPQHF. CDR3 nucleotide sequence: TGTGCCACCAGCAGAGCCTCAACAGGGGTCCGTCAGCCCCAGCATTTT.

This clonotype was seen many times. The CDR3 region is CASSLNGQGYYGYTF. In DNA, the CDR3 is TGTGCCAGCAGCTTAAATGGGCAGGGCTACTATGGCTACACCTTC. J is TRBJ1-2 and V is TRBV7-2; D possibly corresponds to TRBD1 (5 bases). The germline gives CDR1 SGHTA, CDR2 FQGNSA. The CDR3 has 15 amino acids. V lost 2 bases and J 3 bases, leaving 13 bases between the germline ends.